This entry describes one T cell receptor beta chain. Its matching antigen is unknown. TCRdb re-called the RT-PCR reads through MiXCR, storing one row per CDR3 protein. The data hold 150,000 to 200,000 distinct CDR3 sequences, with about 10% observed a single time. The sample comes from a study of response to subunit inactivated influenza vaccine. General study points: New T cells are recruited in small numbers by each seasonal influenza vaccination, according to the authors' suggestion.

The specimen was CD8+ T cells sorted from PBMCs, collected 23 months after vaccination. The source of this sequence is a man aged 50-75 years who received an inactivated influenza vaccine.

CDR3 nucleotides: TGTGCCAGCAGCCAATCCGACACCCATCAGCCCCAGCATTTT. Amino acid sequence: CASSQSDTHQPQHF. This chain connects TRBV3-1 to TRBJ1-5, with unresolved D. Germline loops: CDR1 LGHDT, CDR2 YNNKEL (reference sequence). Trimming cost V 2 bases and J 5 bases, with 10 bases left between them. The CDR3 loop spans 14 amino acids.